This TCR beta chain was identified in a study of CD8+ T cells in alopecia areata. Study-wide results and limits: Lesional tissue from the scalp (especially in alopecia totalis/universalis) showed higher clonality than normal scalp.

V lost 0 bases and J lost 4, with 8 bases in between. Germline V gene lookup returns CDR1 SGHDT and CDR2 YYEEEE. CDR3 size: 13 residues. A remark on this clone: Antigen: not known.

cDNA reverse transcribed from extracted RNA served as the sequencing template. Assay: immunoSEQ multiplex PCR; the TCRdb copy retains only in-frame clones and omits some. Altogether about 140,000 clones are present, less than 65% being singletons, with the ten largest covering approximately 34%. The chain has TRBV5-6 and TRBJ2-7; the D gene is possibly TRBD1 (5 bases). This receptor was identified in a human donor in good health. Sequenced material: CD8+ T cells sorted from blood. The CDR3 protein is CASSLAAGYEQYF. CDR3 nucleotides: TGTGCCAGCAGCTTGGCCGCAGGGTACGAGCAGTACTTC. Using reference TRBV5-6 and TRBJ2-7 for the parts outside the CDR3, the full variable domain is DAGVTQSPTHLIKTRGQQVTLRCSPKSGHDTVSWYQQALGQGPQFIFQYYEEEERQRGNFPDRFSGHQFPNYSSELNVNALLLGDSALYLCASSLAAGYEQYFGPGTRLTVT.